These 21 T cell receptor beta chains were sequenced from one sample in a study of T cells in localized non-small cell lung cancer. Sequencing used immunoSEQ multiplex PCR; TCRdb keeps in-frame clones, though not all of them. Among approximately 31,000 clones listed, roughly 94% were seen once. Sequenced material: peripheral blood, taken before any cancer treatment. The receptors come from a woman aged 40-69 years with stage I lung adenocarcinoma.

This chain links TRBV6-5 with TRBJ2-3; possibly TRBD2 for D (5 bases). The CDR3 is 14 residues long. The germline V gene encodes CDR1 MNHEY and CDR2 SVGAGI. V dropped 2 bases and J dropped 0 bases, with 6 bases sitting between them. The CDR3 DNA reads TGTGCCAGCAGTTACCGGACTAGCACAGATACGCAGTATTTT. Its protein product is CASSYRTSTDTQYF.

V and J are TRBV5-4 and TRBJ2-3; 7 bases line up with TRBD2. The CDR3 consists of 14 residues. Germline V gene lookup returns CDR1 SGHNT and CDR2 YYREEE (reference sequence). Germline trimming cut 4 bases from V and 6 bases from J; bases unmatched to any gene: 8. CDR3 in amino acids: CASSRGDRADTQYF. CDR3 bases: TGTGCCAGCAGCCGGGGGGACCGGGCCGATACGCAGTATTTT.

This clone was observed once. The chain carries TRBV7-9 and TRBJ2-4; 14 nucleotides align to TRBD2. The J segment lost 3 bases and the V segment lost 4 bases, leaving 11 bases of the junction unmatched. Germline CDR1 is SEHNR and CDR2 is FQNEAQ (reference sequence). The CDR3 is 19 residues long. For the CDR3, the DNA is TGTGCCAGCAGCTGGCACCCGGGACTAGCGGGGGAAGGCAAAAACATTCAGTACTTC. This encodes CASSWHPGLAGEGKNIQYF.

The chain recombines TRBV18 with TRBJ2-1; TRBD2 matches at 7 bases. V was clipped by 2 bases and J by 4 bases; unmatched bases: 8. CDR1 is KGHSH, CDR2 LQKENI, per germline. The CDR3 runs 16 residues. The CDR3, as DNA: TGTGCCAGCTCACCAATGAAAACTAGCGCTTACAATGAGCAGTTCTTC. The encoded protein is CASSPMKTSAYNEQFF.

The rearrangement uses TRBV27 and TRBJ1-2; TRBD1 matches at 8 bases. There are 16 residues in the CDR3. Germline V CDR1 and CDR2: MNHEY, SMNVEV (reference sequence). The ends lost 4 bases at V and 7 bases at J; junction bases unmatched: 14. The CDR3 protein is CASSYFGGQGFGGYTF. Written as DNA, the CDR3 is TGTGCCAGCAGTTACTTTGGAGGACAGGGTTTCGGTGGCTACACCTTC.

The chain has TRBV7-2 and TRBJ1-2; the D gene is possibly TRBD1 (5 bases). The germline V gene encodes CDR1 SGHTA and CDR2 FQGNSA. The CDR3 consists of 14 residues. Deletions cut 1 base from V and 4 bases from J, with 10 bases between. CDR3 coding DNA: TGTGCCAGCAGCTTAGGGGGGTCCCTCTATGGCTACACCTTC. Translated, it gives CASSLGGSLYGYTF. Full variable domain (rest looked up from reference TRBV7-2 and TRBJ1-2): GAGVSQSPSNKVTEKGKDVELRCDPISGHTALYWYRQSLGQGLEFLIYFQGNSAPDKSGLPSDRFSAERTGGSVSTLTIQRTQQEDSAVYLCASSLGGSLYGYTFGSGTRLTVV.

The chain recombines TRBV19 with TRBJ1-2; D gene uncertain. CDR1 LNHDA and CDR2 SQIVND come from the germline V gene (reference sequence). CDR3 size: 18 residues. V dropped 3 bases and J dropped 6 bases, with 26 bases sitting between them. The DNA for the CDR3 is TGTGCCAGTAGTATCTCGGCGACACCCCAGTGGCTAAAAGATGGCTACACCTTC. As protein: CASSISATPQWLKDGYTF.

This clone was observed a single time. The J gene is TRBJ1-5, the V gene TRBV2; tentative D call: TRBD1 (6 bases). The length of the CDR3 is 13 residues. Germline V CDR1 and CDR2: SNHLY, FYNNEI. V was pared by 7 bases and J by 3 bases, with 10 bases between. CDR3 coding DNA: TGTGCCAGCAAAAGGGACAACAATCAGCCCCAGCATTTT. Amino acid sequence: CASKRDNNQPQHF.

The V gene is TRBV6-1, the J gene TRBJ1-1; possible D gene TRBD1, 5 bases. Germline V gene sequence: CDR1 MNHNS, CDR2 SASEGT. There are 13 residues in the CDR3. The V and J ends lost 3 bases and 6 bases respectively, with 11 bases between them. The DNA for the CDR3 is TGTGCCAGCAGTGACAGGGTGGACGCTGAAGCTTTCTTT. Translated: CASSDRVDAEAFF.

The gene calls are TRBV7-2 and TRBJ2-1, with TRBD1 matching 7 bases. Germline-derived CDR1 and CDR2 are SGHTA and FQGNSA. The CDR3 has 13 amino acids. V lost 3 bases and J lost 5; bases outside the gene matches: 1. DNA of the CDR3: TGTGCCAGCAGCTTCGGACAGGACAATGAGCAGTTCTTC. Its translation: CASSFGQDNEQFF.

The V and J genes are TRBV7-2 and TRBJ2-3, with 8 bases that match TRBD2. V was pared by 4 bases and J by 0 bases, with 6 bases of the junction left unmatched. This CDR3 is 16 amino acids long. Germline V gene data show CDR1 as SGHTA and CDR2 as FQGNSA. The DNA for the CDR3 is TGTGCCAGCAGCTCCCGGGGGGGCGGTAGCACAGATACGCAGTATTTT. This codes for CASSSRGGGSTDTQYF.

The chain joins TRBV5-1 to TRBJ2-1; possibly TRBD2 for D (6 bases). The V end was cut by 4 bases, the J end by 6 bases, with 17 bases between. The CDR3 covers 15 residues. Germline values: CDR1 SGHRS, CDR2 YFSETQ. CDR3 in DNA: TGCGCCAGCAGCCTGTGGGCCAGCGGGCGCAATGAGCAGTTCTTC. Protein product: CASSLWASGRNEQFF.

This sequence joins TRBV7-6 and TRBJ2-7; 8 nucleotides agree with TRBD2. This CDR3 is 14 amino acids long. Trimming removed 5 bases from V and 7 bases from J; junction bases left unmatched: 10. Germline lookup yields CDR1 SGHVS and CDR2 FNYEAQ. This chain's CDR3 is CASSLNGLAEEQYF. The CDR3 bases are TGTGCCAGCAGCCTCAACGGACTAGCTGAAGAGCAGTACTTC.

This chain joins TRBV6-6 and TRBJ1-5; a weak D match, TRBD1 (6 bases). Germline V gives CDR1 MNHNY, CDR2 SVGAGI (reference sequence). The CDR3 extends over 15 amino acids. Trimming took off 1 base at V and 7 bases at J, with 14 bases between the two ends. In DNA form, the CDR3 reads TGTGCCAGCAGTTACTTACAGGGTGATCAGCAGCCCCAGCATTTT. It specifies CASSYLQGDQQPQHF.

This chain joins TRBV5-4 and TRBJ2-1, with 8 bases matching TRBD1. Per the germline V gene, CDR1 is SGHNT and CDR2 is YYREEE (reference sequence). V lost 4 bases, J lost 6 bases, and 12 bases stayed unmatched. The CDR3 consists of 16 residues. The CDR3 DNA follows: TGTGCCAGCAGCCCAAACAGGGGGAGTTTCTTCAATGAGCAGTTCTTC. The encoded protein is CASSPNRGSFFNEQFF.

V is TRBV28 and J is TRBJ1-2, with D unresolved. CDR1 and CDR2 (germline): MDHEN, SYDVKM. The CDR3 covers 13 residues. Trimming cost V 6 bases and J 4 bases, with 12 bases left between them. The CDR3 reads CASRLWSSYGYTF. The CDR3 coding sequence is TGTGCCAGCAGACTGTGGTCCTCCTATGGCTACACCTTC.

The chain combines TRBV7-2 with TRBJ1-2; a possible D gene is TRBD1 (5 bases). This CDR3 region has 14 residues. V shed 7 bases and J shed 7 bases, with 19 bases lying between them. Germline V CDR1 and CDR2: SGHTA, FQGNSA. The chain's CDR3 is CASTVDSEVSGYTF. The DNA for the CDR3 is TGTGCCAGCACCGTCGACAGTGAAGTCAGTGGCTACACCTTC.

The V and J genes are TRBV7-2 and TRBJ2-7; D is unclear. The germline CDR1 and CDR2 sequences are SGHTA and FQGNSA. The CDR3 runs to 16 residues. The V gene lost 5 bases and the J gene lost 6 bases, with 23 bases spanning the gap. The CDR3 sequence: CASSRIPPRFGSEQYF. CDR3 nucleotides: TGTGCCAGCAGCCGGATCCCCCCCCGATTCGGGTCCGAGCAGTACTTC. The complete variable domain, with remaining parts taken from reference TRBV7-2 and TRBJ2-7, reads GAGVSQSPSNKVTEKGKDVELRCDPISGHTALYWYRQSLGQGLEFLIYFQGNSAPDKSGLPSDRFSAERTGGSVSTLTIQRTQQEDSAVYLCASSRIPPRFGSEQYFGPGTRLTVT.

The sample holds one count of this clone. This chain links TRBV4-2 with TRBJ2-7; D remains unclear. CDR3 length: 14 amino acids. In germline, CDR1 is LGHNA, CDR2 YNFKEQ. Trimming pared 1 base from V and 3 bases from J, leaving 10 bases between. In DNA, the CDR3 is TGTGCCAGCAGCCAAGGGCCCATAGGCTACGAGCAGTACTTC. It translates to CASSQGPIGYEQYF.

CDR3 region: CASSPLTSGANEQFF. In DNA, the CDR3 is TGCGCCAGCAGCCCCTTGACTAGCGGGGCTAATGAGCAGTTCTTC. The V call is TRBV4-3, the J call TRBJ2-1; 11 bases line up with TRBD2. The junction had 6 bases not matched to a gene; V was cut back by 4 bases and J by 7 bases. The CDR3 sequence is 15 residues long. From germline, CDR1 is LGHNA and CDR2 YSLEER.

Only one count was recorded for this clone. The V gene is TRBV2, the J gene TRBJ2-3; 8 positions agree with TRBD1. The CDR3 contains 14 residues. V gave up 3 bases and J gave up 4 bases; unmatched junction bases: 3. CDR1 SNHLY and CDR2 FYNNEI come from the germline V gene. The CDR3 DNA sequence: TGTGCCAGCAGTGAGCTGACAGGGGCAGATACGCAGTATTTT. Amino acid sequence: CASSELTGADTQYF.